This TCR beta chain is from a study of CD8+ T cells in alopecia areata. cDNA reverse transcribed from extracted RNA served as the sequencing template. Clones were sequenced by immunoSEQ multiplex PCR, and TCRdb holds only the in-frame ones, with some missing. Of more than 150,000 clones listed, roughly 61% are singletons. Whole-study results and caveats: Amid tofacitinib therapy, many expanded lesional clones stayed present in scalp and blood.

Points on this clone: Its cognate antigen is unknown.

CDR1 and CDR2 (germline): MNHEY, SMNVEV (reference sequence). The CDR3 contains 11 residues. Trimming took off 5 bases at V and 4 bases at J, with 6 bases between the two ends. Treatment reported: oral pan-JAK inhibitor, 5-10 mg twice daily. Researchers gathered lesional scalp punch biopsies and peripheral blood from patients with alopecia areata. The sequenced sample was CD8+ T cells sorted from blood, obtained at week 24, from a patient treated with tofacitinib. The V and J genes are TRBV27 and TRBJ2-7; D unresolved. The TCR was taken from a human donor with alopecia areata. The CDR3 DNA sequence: TGTGCCAGCAGTACCGCTTACGAGCAGTACTTC. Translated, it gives CASSTAYEQYF.